Shown below are 9 T cell receptor beta chains from a single sample sequenced in a study of Ad26.COV2.S vaccination and SARS-CoV-2 variants. The treatment: roughly 20 received Ad26.COV2.S at low or high dose, single or two shots; roughly 5 received placebo; per-sample allocation not given. Collection of samples fell on day 63 after the first vaccine or placebo injection. The table came from immunoSEQ multiplex PCR; TCRdb's copy has only in-frame clones and leaves some out. The sample comprises approximately 420,000 clones, roughly nine tenths of which are singletons, and 3.5% rests with the top ten. The sequences come from peripheral blood, collected in a trial of Ad26.COV2.S vaccine versus placebo. The receptor set was obtained from a person aged 18-60 years who received the Ad26.COV2.S COVID-19 vaccine or a placebo.

V is TRBV13 and J is TRBJ1-6; TRBD1 agrees at 7 bases. J lost 13 bases, V lost 5 bases, and 11 bases had no gene match. This CDR3 has 14 amino acids. Germline lookup yields CDR1 PRHDT and CDR2 FYEKMQ (reference sequence). CDR3 nucleotide sequence: TGTGCCAGCAGCCTACGAACAGGGGCGGCGCCCCTCCACTTT. Protein sequence: CASSLRTGAAPLHF.

CDR3 residues: CASSVATDGTSTDTQYF. The DNA of the CDR3 is TGTGCCAGCAGCGTAGCTACAGACGGAACTAGCACAGATACGCAGTATTTT. The rearrangement joins TRBV9 to TRBJ2-3; no reliable D call. CDR1 and CDR2 (germline): SGDLS, YYNGEE. V lost 0 bases to trimming and J lost 0 bases, with 14 bases between them. This CDR3 comprises 17 residues.

J is TRBJ1-2 and V is TRBV18; a possible D gene is TRBD1 (6 bases). Trimming left V 0 bases short and J 0 bases short, with 8 bases between. In germline, CDR1 is KGHSH, CDR2 LQKENI. This CDR3 has 15 residues. The CDR3 DNA reads TGTGCCAGCTCACCACCGCGACAGGCTAACTATGGCTACACCTTC. Protein product: CASSPPRQANYGYTF. The variable domain in full, with the rest retrieved from reference TRBV18 and TRBJ1-2, is NAGVMQNPRHLVRRRGQEARLRCSPMKGHSHVYWYRQLPEEGLKFMVYLQKENIIDESGMPKERFSAEFPKEGPSILRIQQVVRGDSAAYFCASSPPRQANYGYTFGSGTRLTVV.

In its sample, this clone was seen a few times. V usage is TRBV6-1 and J usage is TRBJ1-6, with a weak D call TRBD1 (6 bases). Germline CDR1 and CDR2: MNHNS and SASEGT. This CDR3 contains 14 residues. Trimming took off 2 bases at V and 7 bases at J, with 9 bases between the two ends. The CDR3 protein is CASSESRGNSPLHF. The CDR3, as DNA: TGTGCCAGCAGTGAATCAAGGGGGAATTCACCCCTCCACTTT.

The V and J genes are TRBV11-3 and TRBJ2-1, with 9 positions matching TRBD2. The germline V gene has CDR1 SGHNT and CDR2 YENEEA. The CDR3 extends over 15 amino acids. After removal of 2 bases from V and 7 bases from J, the junction contained 6 bases not matched to a gene. The CDR3 DNA reads as TGTGCCAGCAGCTTAAGGCGGGGGGGCCGGAATGAGCAGTTCTTC. Protein sequence: CASSLRRGGRNEQFF.

The chain carries TRBV6-5 and TRBJ1-3; 7 positions agree with TRBD1. The V segment lost 5 bases and the J segment 4 bases; nucleotides outside the gene matches: 8. The germline gives CDR1 MNHEY, CDR2 SVGAGI. CDR3 length: 15 amino acids. The CDR3 DNA reads as TGTGCCAGCAGTCCCTTACAGGGGTCCGGAAACACCATATATTTT. It yields the protein CASSPLQGSGNTIYF.

This chain joins TRBV7-7 and TRBJ2-1; the D gene could be TRBD1 or TRBD2 (5 bases each). This CDR3 is 13 amino acids long. The ends were cut back, 5 bases at V and 7 bases at J, with 12 bases in the middle. Germline CDR1 and CDR2: SSHAT and FNYEAQ (reference sequence). The CDR3 DNA reads as TGTGCCAGCAGCCCGGGACCCCCGAATGAGCAGTTCTTC. It is translated as CASSPGPPNEQFF.

This sequence joins TRBV5-6 and TRBJ1-2; tentative D call: TRBD1 (6 bases). The length of the CDR3 is 13 residues. Germline-derived CDR1 and CDR2 are SGHDT and YYEEEE. Trimming stripped 4 bases from V and 7 bases from J, with 14 bases between. In DNA form, the CDR3 reads TGTGCCAGCAGCCCCAGGGGTGCAATTGGCTACACCTTC. Amino acids: CASSPRGAIGYTF.

The chain uses TRBV2 and TRBJ1-1; no clear D gene. V lost 9 bases to trimming and J lost 1 base, with 6 bases between them. CDR1 and CDR2 from the germline V gene are SNHLY and FYNNEI. This CDR3 has 11 amino acids. CDR3 DNA: TGTGCCAGTTGTGGGAACACTGAAGCTTTCTTT. This gives the protein CASCGNTEAFF.